This T cell receptor beta chain was identified in a study of tumor-infiltrating lymphocytes in primary liver carcinoma. Study details: Sequencing of the samples generated roughly 3.65 to 8 million productive TCRbeta reads, with similar yields across tissue types.

TCR beta cDNA came from roughly 550 ng total RNA, primed with a constant-region primer. Generation of the TCR beta libraries relied on three nested multiplex PCR rounds using slightly modified ARM-PCR. The first two PCR rounds used TRBV1-TRBV30 primers with a Cbeta primer, roughly 10 cycles each. TCRdb fed the multiplex PCR reads into MiXCR, producing one record per CDR3 protein. The sample contains fewer than 400,000 distinct CDR3 sequences, over 55% of which appear only once. Unsorted whole blood served as the source of blood RNA, and germline DNA was extracted as well. With chronic HBV infection, the patients were also treatment-naive. Findings and caveats of the study: The top-250-clone fraction was significantly higher in tumors than in blood (p = 0.039).

A note on this clonotype: Its antigen remains unidentified. A much bigger clone sits one base away, suggesting this may be a read error.

Germline V lookup: CDR1 MNHEY, CDR2 SVGEGT. The CDR3 extends over 16 amino acids. Trimming stripped 5 bases from V and 3 bases from J, with 19 bases between. The chain joins TRBV6-2 or TRBV6-3 to TRBJ2-5; D not resolved. The specimen sequenced was peripheral blood. The receptor's source is a man aged 35 to 55 with primary liver carcinoma and hepatitis B virus infection. The CDR3 reads CASSPNGILGKETQYF. The CDR3 DNA reads as TGTGCCAGCAGTCCCAATGGGATACTTGGTAAAGAGACCCAGTACTTC.